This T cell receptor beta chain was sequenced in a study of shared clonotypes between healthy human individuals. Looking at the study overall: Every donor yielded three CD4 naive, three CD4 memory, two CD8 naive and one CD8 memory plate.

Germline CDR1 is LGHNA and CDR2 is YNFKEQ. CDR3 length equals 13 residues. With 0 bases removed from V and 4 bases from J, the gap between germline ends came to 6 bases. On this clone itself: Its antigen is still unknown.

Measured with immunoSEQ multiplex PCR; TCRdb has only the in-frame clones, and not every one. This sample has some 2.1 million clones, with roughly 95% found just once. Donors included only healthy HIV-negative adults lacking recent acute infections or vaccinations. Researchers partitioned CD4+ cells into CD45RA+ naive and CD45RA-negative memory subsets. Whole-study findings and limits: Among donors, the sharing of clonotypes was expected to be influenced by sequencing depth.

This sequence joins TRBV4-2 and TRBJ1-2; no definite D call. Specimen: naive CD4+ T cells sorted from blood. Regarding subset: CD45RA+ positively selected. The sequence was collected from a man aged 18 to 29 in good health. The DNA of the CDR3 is TGTGCCAGCAGCCAAGACACCACCTATGGCTACACCTTC. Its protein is CASSQDTTYGYTF.